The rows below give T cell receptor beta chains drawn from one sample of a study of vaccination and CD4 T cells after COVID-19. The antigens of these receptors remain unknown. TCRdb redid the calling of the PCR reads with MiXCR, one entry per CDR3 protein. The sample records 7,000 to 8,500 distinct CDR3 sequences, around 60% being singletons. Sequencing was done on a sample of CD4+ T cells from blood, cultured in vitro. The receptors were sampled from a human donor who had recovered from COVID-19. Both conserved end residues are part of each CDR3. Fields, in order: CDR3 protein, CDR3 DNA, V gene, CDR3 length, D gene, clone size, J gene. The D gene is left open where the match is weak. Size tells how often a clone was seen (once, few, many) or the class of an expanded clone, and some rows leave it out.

CASSLRQFVGELFF TGTGCCAGCAGTTTACGGCAGTTTGTCGGGGAGCTGTTTTTT TRBV28 14 - few TRBJ2-2
CASTRRTGGDTEAFF TGTGCCAGCACCCGAAGGACAGGGGGCGATACTGAAGCTTTCTTT TRBV27 15 TRBD1 - TRBJ1-1
CASSLTTGLGIYYGYTF TGTGCCAGCAGCTTAACGACAGGGCTCGGGATTTACTATGGCTACACCTTC TRBV7-2 17 TRBD1 - TRBJ1-2
CASSYGSVLSNTEAFF TGTGCCAGCAGTTACGGGTCAGTACTGTCGAACACTGAAGCTTTCTTT TRBV6-5 16 - - TRBJ1-1
CASSETDDTQYF TGTGCCAGCAGTGAAACTGACGATACGCAGTATTTT TRBV6-1 12 - - TRBJ2-3
CASSSLAGAANTGELFF TGTGCCAGCAGCTCCCTAGCGGGGGCCGCGAACACCGGGGAGCTGTTTTTT TRBV7-8 17 TRBD2 few TRBJ2-2
CAWRILDRGRAEAFF TGTGCCTGGAGGATACTAGACAGGGGGCGGGCTGAAGCTTTCTTT TRBV30 15 TRBD1 - TRBJ1-1
CASSFTTSTDTQYF TGTGCCAGCAGCTTCACCACTAGCACAGATACGCAGTATTTT TRBV7-9 14 - - TRBJ2-3
CSAGNGQGEDTQYF TGCAGTGCTGGGAACGGACAGGGGGAAGATACGCAGTATTTT TRBV20-1 14 TRBD1 hyperexpanded TRBJ2-3
CASSEVGPGEGQPQHF TGTGCCAGCAGTGAAGTCGGGCCAGGGGAGGGTCAGCCCCAGCATTTT TRBV6-1 16 - - TRBJ1-5
CASSPRYGNSPLHF TGTGCCAGCAGCCCCCGATATGGAAATTCACCCCTCCACTTT TRBV2 14 - - TRBJ1-6
CSARDPGQGAVYGYTF TGCAGTGCTAGAGATCCCGGACAGGGGGCCGTCTATGGCTACACCTTC TRBV20-1 16 TRBD1 few TRBJ1-2
CASSYSVVGGSPYEQYF TGTGCCAGCAGTTACTCGGTAGTAGGGGGCAGCCCCTACGAGCAGTACTTC TRBV6-5 17 TRBD1 - TRBJ2-7
CSAPGLAGGPQFF TGCAGTGCCCCAGGACTAGCGGGGGGACCACAGTTCTTC TRBV20-1 13 TRBD2 - TRBJ2-1
CSARGLADLNTGELFF TGCAGTGCTAGAGGACTAGCGGACTTGAACACCGGGGAGCTGTTTTTT TRBV20-1 16 TRBD2 - TRBJ2-2
CSASGYEAWSSYNEQFF TGCAGTGCTAGCGGCTACGAGGCCTGGAGCTCCTACAATGAGCAGTTCTTC TRBV20-1 17 - - TRBJ2-1
CASSKGKTGFEQYF TGTGCCAGCAGCAAAGGGAAGACAGGGTTCGAGCAGTACTTC TRBV21-1 14 - few TRBJ2-7
CASSLGGPQYF TGTGCCAGCAGCTTGGGGGGTCCTCAGTACTTC TRBV11-3 11 - few TRBJ2-7
CASSLNAGGGELFF TGTGCCAGCAGTTTAAATGCAGGGGGCGGGGAGCTGTTTTTT TRBV28 14 TRBD1 few TRBJ2-2
CASSQEGRRGETQYF TGCGCCAGCAGCCAAGAAGGACGCAGGGGTGAGACCCAGTACTTC TRBV4-3 15 - - TRBJ2-5
CSARDGRSGSEQYF TGCAGTGCTAGAGATGGGAGGTCGGGGTCCGAGCAGTACTTC TRBV20-1 14 - - TRBJ2-7
CASSLGSSYGYTF TGTGCCAGCAGCTTGGGGTCGTCTTATGGCTACACCTTC TRBV5-6 13 - - TRBJ1-2
CSAGKTGAETQYF TGCAGTGCGGGGAAGACAGGGGCAGAGACCCAGTACTTC TRBV20-1 13 TRBD1 few TRBJ2-5
CSAGWGGTGELFF TGCAGTGCTGGGTGGGGGGGAACCGGGGAGCTGTTTTTT TRBV20-1 13 TRBD2 few TRBJ2-2
CASSLFVRQGLDYGYTF TGCGCCAGCAGCTTGTTTGTGAGGCAGGGCCTGGACTATGGCTACACCTTC TRBV5-1 17 - - TRBJ1-2
CASSNWVCGVGTYEQYF TGTGCCAGCAGCAATTGGGTGTGTGGGGTCGGGACCTACGAGCAGTACTTC TRBV21-1 17 - - TRBJ2-7
CATTLEAGQGYTF TGTGCCACAACCCTTGAGGCCGGGCAGGGCTACACCTTC TRBV10-3 13 - - TRBJ1-2
CASSQGRDRVYGYTF TGTGCCAGCAGCCAAGGCCGGGACAGGGTCTATGGCTACACCTTC TRBV4-2 15 TRBD1 - TRBJ1-2
CAISDPQGQNTGELFF TGTGCCATCAGTGACCCCCAGGGACAGAACACCGGGGAGCTGTTTTTT TRBV10-3 16 - - TRBJ2-2
CASSPDSNYGYTF TGTGCCAGCTCCCCTGACAGTAACTATGGCTACACCTTC TRBV18 13 - - TRBJ1-2
CASSVDPGRGTEAFF TGTGCCAGCAGCGTAGACCCCGGGAGGGGCACTGAAGCTTTCTTT TRBV9 15 - - TRBJ1-1
CASSLGVWVRSPLHF TGTGCCAGCAGCTTAGGAGTTTGGGTGAGGTCACCCCTCCACTTT TRBV7-2 15 - - TRBJ1-6
CASRGVAGGQNTGELFF TGTGCCAGCCGGGGGGTAGCGGGGGGCCAAAACACCGGGGAGCTGTTTTTT TRBV12-3/TRBV12-4 17 TRBD2 once TRBJ2-2
CASRRTSLTQHF TGTGCCAGCAGGCGGACCAGCCTAACGCAGCATTTT TRBV6-7 12 - - TRBJ1-5
CAGSERGGTDTQYF TGTGCCGGATCTGAGCGGGGGGGCACAGATACGCAGTATTTT TRBV19 14 TRBD2 - TRBJ2-3
CASSYTRNTEAFF TGTGCCAGCAGTTACACCCGGAACACTGAAGCTTTCTTT TRBV6-2/TRBV6-3 13 - - TRBJ1-1
CSAPTPTTSGDNEQFF TGCAGTGCCCCGACCCCCACGACTAGCGGGGACAATGAGCAGTTCTTC TRBV20-1 16 TRBD2 - TRBJ2-1
CASSRGQETQYF TGTGCCAGCAGTAGAGGGCAAGAGACCCAGTACTTC TRBV2 12 - - TRBJ2-5
CASSEYRQGTDTQYF TGTGCCAGCAGTGAATACCGACAGGGCACAGATACGCAGTATTTT TRBV25-1 15 - - TRBJ2-3
CAWSRLARMGDTQYF TGTGCCTGGAGTCGACTAGCGCGGATGGGAGATACGCAGTATTTT TRBV30 15 TRBD2 medium-sized TRBJ2-3
CASSPYSNQPQHF TGTGCCAGCAGTCCCTATAGCAATCAGCCCCAGCATTTT TRBV2 13 - few TRBJ1-5
CASRPSPGTGGGYTF TGTGCCAGCAGACCCTCTCCCGGGACAGGGGGTGGCTACACCTTC TRBV7-2 15 TRBD1 - TRBJ1-2
CASSLRGGSYEQYF TGTGCCAGCAGTTTAAGGGGGGGCTCCTACGAGCAGTACTTC TRBV27 14 - - TRBJ2-7
CASSPTGGRYGYTF TGTGCCAGCAGCCCTACAGGGGGTAGATATGGCTACACCTTC TRBV5-8 14 TRBD1 - TRBJ1-2
CASSLGPGTVYEQYF TGTGCTAGCAGCTTAGGACCCGGGACAGTCTACGAGCAGTACTTC TRBV7-7 15 TRBD1 few TRBJ2-7
CTTSRERRRADGYTF TGTACCACCAGCAGAGAACGGCGCCGGGCGGATGGCTACACCTTC TRBV15 15 - - TRBJ1-2
CATSRDLLEGETQYF TGTGCCACCAGCAGAGATCTCCTCGAAGGAGAGACCCAGTACTTC TRBV15 15 - - TRBJ2-5
CASSQSLQSSGANVLTF TGCGCCAGCAGCCAAAGCCTACAGAGCTCTGGGGCCAACGTCCTGACTTTC TRBV4-3 17 - - TRBJ2-6
CATFGQGRSTEAFF TGTGCCACCTTTGGACAGGGTAGGAGCACTGAAGCTTTCTTT TRBV15 14 TRBD1 few TRBJ1-1
CASSLMPTNSPLHF TGTGCCAGCAGCTTAATGCCGACAAATTCACCCCTCCACTTT TRBV7-3 14 - - TRBJ1-6
CASSEGRQNSPLHF TGTGCCAGCAGTGAAGGTCGTCAAAATTCACCCCTCCACTTT TRBV2 14 - - TRBJ1-6
CSARTGSANEKLFF TGCAGTGCTCGAACAGGGTCGGCTAATGAAAAACTGTTTTTT TRBV20-1 14 - - TRBJ1-4
CSAEGSTEAFF TGCAGTGCGGAAGGTTCCACTGAAGCTTTCTTT TRBV20-1 11 - - TRBJ1-1
CASSYFGGWTNYGYTF TGTGCCAGCAGTTACTTCGGCGGATGGACTAACTATGGCTACACCTTC TRBV6-5 16 - - TRBJ1-2
CASSLGGAGGRRGYTF TGTGCCAGCAGCTTGGGTGGGGCAGGGGGCCGTCGAGGCTACACCTTC TRBV5-4 16 TRBD1 - TRBJ1-2
CASSTQQETQYF TGTGCCAGCAGTACACAGCAAGAGACCCAGTACTTC TRBV2 12 - - TRBJ2-5
CASSLGQRGVGSPLHF TGTGCCAGCAGCTTAGGACAGCGAGGCGTCGGTTCACCCCTCCACTTT TRBV7-2 16 - few TRBJ1-6
CSARDPDQPQHF TGCAGTGCTAGGGACCCAGATCAGCCCCAGCATTTT TRBV20-1 12 - - TRBJ1-5